These 10 T cell receptor beta chains were all obtained from the same sample, sequenced in a study of T cells after yellow fever vaccination. Via MiXCR, TCRdb re-called the 5' RACE reads, giving one row per CDR3 protein. The table lists more than 300,000 distinct CDR3 sequences, about 6.6% of them singletons, with about a sixth in the top ten. The sample consisted of PBMCs, taken more than 35 days after the first yellow fever vaccination. The receptors shown here come from a man aged 18 to 29 who received the YFV17D yellow fever vaccine.

This clonotype was seen more than once but under ten times. The CDR3 here is CASSYTQGQTGGYTF. The CDR3 DNA is TGTGCCAGCAGTTACACCCAGGGACAGACGGGTGGCTACACCTTC. The chain employs TRBV6-5 and TRBJ1-2; 7 bases line up with TRBD1. V shed 2 bases, J shed 7 bases, and the junction held 10 bases outside the gene matches. The CDR3 sequence is 15 residues long. Germline CDR1 is MNHEY and CDR2 is SVGAGI.

This clonotype has a handful of counts. The V gene is TRBV19, the J gene TRBJ1-1, with D maybe TRBD1 (6 bases). The germline V gene has CDR1 LNHDA and CDR2 SQIVND (reference sequence). The CDR3 spans 13 residues. V was shortened by 7 bases and J by 12 bases, with 21 bases between the two germline ends. Here the CDR3 reads CASTRRRGLGTFF. CDR3 nucleotide sequence: TGTGCCAGTACCCGGAGGAGGGGGTTAGGAACTTTCTTT.

This clonotype was seen a few times. This chain joins TRBV5-1 and TRBJ2-1; D might be TRBD2 (6 bases). This CDR3 has 12 amino acids. In germline, CDR1 is SGHRS, CDR2 YFSETQ. Trimming removed 5 bases at V and 6 bases at J, with 9 bases between. The CDR3 spells CASSIAANEQFF. The CDR3 DNA follows: TGCGCCAGCAGTATAGCGGCCAATGAGCAGTTCTTC.

This clonotype was seen a handful of times. V is TRBV5-1 and J is TRBJ1-2; D might be TRBD1 (5 bases). This CDR3 spans 19 amino acids. Trimming cost V 0 bases and J 3 bases, with 24 bases left between them. The germline CDR1 and CDR2 sequences are SGHRS and YFSETQ. This CDR3 is CASSLARGSLRTLDYGYTF. The CDR3 nucleotides read TGCGCCAGCAGCTTGGCTCGGGGGTCCCTCAGAACCCTGGACTATGGCTACACCTTC.

At least ten counts were recorded for this clonotype. The J gene is TRBJ2-3, the V gene TRBV5-1, with TRBD1 as a possible D gene (6 bases). The CDR3 consists of 14 residues. Germline V lookup: CDR1 SGHRS, CDR2 YFSETQ. V lost 4 bases and J lost 6, with 15 bases in between. The CDR3 DNA sequence: TGCGCCAGCAGCGGGGCAGACAGGAGGGATACGCAGTATTTT. The encoded protein is CASSGADRRDTQYF.

The chain uses TRBV4-1 and TRBJ1-4, with D perhaps matching TRBD1 (5 bases). The CDR3 extends over 14 amino acids. Germline CDR1 MGHRA, CDR2 YSYEKL. Trimming pared 1 base from V and 8 bases from J, leaving 11 bases between. The CDR3, as DNA: TGCGCCAGCAGCCAAGTCGGGGGAGCCGAAAAACTGTTTTTT. Protein: CASSQVGGAEKLFF.

In this sample, this clonotype turned up a few times. This chain links TRBV18 with TRBJ1-6; unclear D gene. CDR3 length: 15 residues. V dropped 8 bases and J dropped 0 bases, with 11 bases sitting between them. The germline gives CDR1 KGHSH, CDR2 LQKENI. The CDR3 loop is CASQLYSSYNSPLHF. In nucleotides, the CDR3 is TGTGCCAGCCAACTCTACAGCTCCTATAATTCACCCCTCCACTTT.

The chain joins TRBV10-3 to TRBJ2-1; possibly TRBD1 for D (5 bases). V lost 5 bases and J 8 bases, leaving 10 bases between the germline ends. The CDR3 consists of 12 residues. Germline V gene sequence: CDR1 ENHRY, CDR2 SYGVKD. CDR3 DNA sequence: TGTGCCATCAGTCCTGACAGCGATGAGCAGTTCTTC. This translates into CAISPDSDEQFF.

This clonotype was detected only a few times. It is likely a read error, because the conserved phenylalanine at the end of the CDR3 is missing. The DNA is left out, because the CDR3 cannot be placed on it with certainty; the CDR3 is given as TCRdb lists it. The chain is built from TRBV4-1 and TRBJ1-1. Looked up from germline, CDR1 is MGHRA and CDR2 is YSYEKL. A total of 12 residues make up the CDR3, ends included. Here the CDR3 reads CASSQDDHPALS.

In this sample, this clonotype turned up a few times. This chain uses TRBV4-3 with TRBJ2-1, with D possibly being TRBD1 or TRBD2 (5 bases each). The CDR3 is 15 residues long. In germline, CDR1 is LGHNA, CDR2 YSLEER. Trimming took off 5 bases at V and 5 bases at J, with 16 bases between the two ends. Here the CDR3 reads CASSYSGTPNNEQFF. The DNA of the CDR3 is TGCGCCAGCAGCTATTCCGGGACGCCAAACAATGAGCAGTTCTTC.